These 27 T cell receptor beta chains were all obtained from the same sample, sequenced in a study of T cells in women clearing cervical HPV infection. Generated by immunoSEQ multiplex PCR, the TCRdb table keeps only in-frame clones and is missing some. Across approximately 35,000 clones, the top ten clones capture about 1.5% of the sample. What was sequenced was blood buffy coat. Source of these receptors: a woman between 18 and 69 years old with a cervical HPV16 infection that either progressed to CIN3+ or cleared (not recorded which).

Concerning this clone: From the germline J gene comes the end of the CDR3, since the read stops 3 residues before it. The rearrangement uses TRBV7-2 and TRBJ1-2, with D unclear. The CDR3 runs 12 residues. Per germline, CDR1 SGHTA and CDR2 FQGNSA. This CDR3 reads CASSLAPDTYTF. The sequenced CDR3 bases are TGTGCCAGCAGCTTAGCCCCAGATACC.

Of note for this clone: Sequencing ends 3 residues short of the CDR3 end; the germline J gene provides the rest. The chain joins TRBV6-1 to TRBJ2-3; 7 bases are shared with TRBD1. Losses at the gene ends were 3 bases for V and 3 bases for J; bases not matched to a gene: 6. There are 15 residues in the CDR3. Germline values: CDR1 MNHNS, CDR2 SASEGT. The CDR3 reads CASSDVGGRTDTQYF. The sequenced part of the CDR3 DNA is TGTGCCAGCAGTGATGTAGGGGGCCGAACAGATACG.

About this clone itself: The CDR3 is cut off 3 residues early in the read; its end comes from the germline J gene. The chain links TRBV4-1 to TRBJ2-7; 9 bases map to TRBD1. CDR3 length: 17 amino acids. Germline V gives CDR1 MGHRA, CDR2 YSYEKL. V lost 4 bases, J lost 3 bases, and 13 bases stayed unmatched. The CDR3 bases that were read are TGCGCCAGCAGCCCATCCCCCGGGACAGGGTATAACTACGAG. Protein product: CASSPSPGTGYNYE. The full CDR3 protein is CASSPSPGTGYNYEQYF.

Comment on this clone: The read ends 3 residues early relative to the CDR3; the germline J gene fills the gap. This chain links TRBV28 with TRBJ2-5; possible D gene TRBD2, 5 bases. V lost 3 bases, J lost 5 bases, and 13 bases lay in between. The germline V gene has CDR1 MDHEN and CDR2 SYDVKM. There are 14 residues in the CDR3. The CDR3 sequence is CASSLGQSGETQYF. CDR3 DNA, as far as it was read: TGTGCCAGCAGTTTGGGCCAATCGGGGGAGACC. The entire variable domain, with the rest obtained from reference TRBV28 and TRBJ2-5, is as follows: DVKVTQSSRYLVKRTGEKVFLECVQDMDHENMFWYRQDPGLGLRLIYFSYDVKMKEKGDIPEGYSVSREKKERFSLILESASTNQTSMYLCASSLGQSGETQYFGPGTRLLVL.

Of note for this clone: Read sequence stops 3 residues before the CDR3 end, and the germline J gene provides the missing end. This chain joins TRBV6-4 and TRBJ2-1, with D perhaps TRBD2 (7 bases). The V and J ends lost 4 bases and 5 bases respectively, with 15 bases between them. This CDR3 is 15 amino acids long. Per the germline V gene, CDR1 is MRHNA and CDR2 is SNTAGT. CDR3 bases read: TGTGCCAGCAGTGCCCTGGGAGGGGGGGACAATGAG. Encoded protein: CASSALGGGDNE. The CDR3, in full, reads CASSALGGGDNEQFF.

In regard to this clone: The CDR3 end lies 3 residues beyond the end of the read and is filled in from the germline J gene. The gene calls are TRBV2 and TRBJ2-5; the match to TRBD2 covers 7 bases. V gave up 5 bases and J gave up 4 bases; unmatched junction bases: 7. From germline, CDR1 is SNHLY and CDR2 FYNNEI. The CDR3 has 14 amino acids. This CDR3 is CASSSSGGAETQYF. The part of the CDR3 DNA that was read is TGTGCCAGCAGTTCTAGCGGTGGAGCAGAGACC. Variable domain in full (rest from reference TRBV2 and TRBJ2-5): EPEVTQTPSHQVTQMGQEVILRCVPISNHLYFYWYRQILGQKVEFLVSFYNNEISEKSEIFDDQFSVERPDGSNFTLKIRSTKLEDSAMYFCASSSSGGAETQYFGPGTRLLVL.

Points on this clone: From the germline J gene comes the end of the CDR3, since the read stops 3 residues before it. V usage is TRBV18 and J usage is TRBJ1-2, with D unresolved. Germline CDR1 and CDR2: KGHSH and LQKENI. The CDR3 spans 11 residues. The CDR3 protein is CASSPNYDYTF. The covered CDR3 bases are TGTGCCAGCTCACCAAACTACGAC.

A word on this clone: The CDR3 extends 3 residues past the end of the read, so its final part is completed from the germline J gene. Other DNA sequences in the same sample also yield this CDR3. This chain joins TRBV5-4 and TRBJ1-3; tentative D call: TRBD1 (6 bases). Trimming cost V 2 bases and J 3 bases, with 12 bases left between them. Looked up from germline, CDR1 is SGHNT and CDR2 is YYREEE (reference sequence). The CDR3 is made up of 15 amino acids. The CDR3 region is CASSLPGTLGNTIYF. CDR3 DNA (partial): TGTGCCAGCAGCTTACCAGGGACACTTGGAAACACC.

A note on this clone: The CDR3 end falls 3 residues outside the read, so it is completed with the germline J gene. The chain joins TRBV11-2 to TRBJ2-1; 7 bases line up with TRBD2. This CDR3 region has 15 residues. In germline, CDR1 is SGHAT, CDR2 FQNNGV. Trimming at V came to 6 bases and at J to 0 bases, leaving 5 bases not matched to a gene. The sequenced part of the CDR3 DNA is TGTGCCAGCAGGAGAGCGGGGAACTCCTACAATGAG. Its protein is CASRRAGNSYNE. The CDR3 reads in full as CASRRAGNSYNEQFF.

About this clone itself: The read ends 3 residues early relative to the CDR3; the germline J gene fills the gap. V is TRBV5-1 and J is TRBJ2-1; D not resolved. The length of the CDR3 is 14 residues. Germline V CDR1 and CDR2: SGHRS, YFSETQ. Trimming removed 0 bases at V and 4 bases at J, with 8 bases between. The CDR3 sequence is CASSLGQLYNEQFF. CDR3 DNA (partial): TGCGCCAGCAGCTTGGGTCAGTTATACAATGAG.

In regard to this clone: The read ends 3 residues shy of where the CDR3 ends; the end is completed using the germline J gene. This chain joins TRBV29-1 and TRBJ1-6; tentatively, D is TRBD1 (6 bases). CDR3 size: 13 residues. CDR1 SQVTM and CDR2 ANQGSEA come from the germline V gene. V lost 6 bases to trimming and J lost 7 bases, with 13 bases between them. Partial CDR3 DNA: TGCAGCGTCTCCCAGGGACAAAATTCACCC. Amino acids: CSVSQGQNSP. The complete CDR3 sequence is CSVSQGQNSPLHF. Filled out from reference TRBV29-1 and TRBJ1-6, the complete variable domain reads SAVISQKPSRDICQRGTSLTIQCQVDSQVTMMFWYRQQPGQSLTLIATANQGSEATYESGFVIDKFPISRPNLTFSTLTVSNMSPEDSSIYLCSVSQGQNSPLHFGNGTRLTVT.

About this clone itself: The read ends 3 residues early relative to the CDR3; the germline J gene fills the gap. The chain uses TRBV29-1 and TRBJ1-2; weak D call: TRBD1 (6 bases). Trimming took 7 bases from V and 4 from J, leaving 16 bases between them. There are 13 residues in the CDR3. Germline V gene sequence: CDR1 SQVTM, CDR2 ANQGSEA. The DNA read from the CDR3 is TGCAGCGCGTCTCTACAGGGAGGCTATGGC. It is translated as CSASLQGGYG. The CDR3 in full is CSASLQGGYGYTF.

About this clone itself: Read sequence stops 3 residues before the CDR3 end, and the germline J gene provides the missing end. The chain combines TRBV7-2 with TRBJ1-2; D uncertain. CDR1 SGHTA and CDR2 FQGNSA come from the germline V gene. V gave up 2 bases and J gave up 1 base, with 2 bases separating them. CDR3 size: 12 residues. The CDR3 is CASSLLNYGYTF. The CDR3 DNA, read in part, is TGTGCCAGCAGCTTACTTAACTATGGC. Together with reference TRBV7-2 and TRBJ1-2, the CDR3 gives the full variable domain: GAGVSQSPSNKVTEKGKDVELRCDPISGHTALYWYRQSLGQGLEFLIYFQGNSAPDKSGLPSDRFSAERTGGSVSTLTIQRTQQEDSAVYLCASSLLNYGYTFGSGTRLTVV.

Note on this clone: Sequencing ends 3 residues short of the CDR3 end; the germline J gene provides the rest. This sequence joins TRBV6-1 and TRBJ2-7, with TRBD1 identical over 7 bases. V shed 2 bases and J 4 bases; nucleotides not matched to a gene: 5. There are 14 residues in the CDR3. Germline assignment: CDR1 MNHNS and CDR2 SASEGT. CDR3 DNA, as far as it was read: TGTGCCAGCAGTGAAAACTACAGGGGTTACGAG. It translates to CASSENYRGYE. The whole CDR3 protein reads CASSENYRGYEQYF.

This CDR3 reads CASIASGDYNEQFF. CDR3 DNA (partial): TGTGCCAGCATCGCTAGCGGGGACTACAATGAG. The chain has TRBV28 and TRBJ2-1; 9 bases fit TRBD2. Sequencing ends 3 residues short of the CDR3 end; the germline J gene provides the rest. Germline V gene sequence: CDR1 MDHEN, CDR2 SYDVKM. The CDR3 has 14 amino acids. Germline trimming cut 7 bases from V and 3 bases from J; bases unmatched to any gene: 4.

Turning to this clone: The read ends 3 residues early relative to the CDR3; the germline J gene fills the gap. The chain joins TRBV7-9 to TRBJ1-2; TRBD1 might be the D (5 bases). There are 13 residues in the CDR3. Germline assignment: CDR1 SEHNR and CDR2 FQNEAQ (reference sequence). CDR3 DNA (partial): TGTGCCAGCAGCTTATGGGGCGGCAATGAC. It encodes CASSLWGGND. The whole CDR3 protein reads CASSLWGGNDYTF.

As for this clone: The CDR3 extends 3 residues past the end of the read, so its final part is completed from the germline J gene. This chain links TRBV7-2 with TRBJ1-2, with a weak D call TRBD1 (5 bases). The CDR3 runs 13 residues. CDR1 is SGHTA and CDR2 is FQGNSA in the germline V gene. V shed 10 bases and J shed 4 bases, with 16 bases lying between them. The CDR3 loop is CATRAGYGYGYTF. CDR3 DNA, as far as it was read: TGTGCCACCAGGGCAGGGTACGGCTATGGC.

In regard to this clone: The read is 3 residues too short to cover the CDR3 end, so that end is filled in from the germline J gene. The chain links TRBV12-3 or TRBV12-4 to TRBJ2-6; TRBD2 matches 12 bases. CDR3 length equals 17 residues. Trimming removed 6 bases from V and 0 bases from J; junction bases left unmatched: 3. CDR3 sequence: CASSGLAGFSGANVLTF. The DNA read from the CDR3 is TGTGCCAGCAGCGGACTAGCGGGGTTCTCTGGGGCCAACGTC.

As for this clone: Read sequence stops 3 residues before the CDR3 end, and the germline J gene provides the missing end. The gene calls are TRBV2 and TRBJ1-1; 8 bases agree with TRBD1. The germline gives CDR1 SNHLY, CDR2 FYNNEI. The CDR3 contains 14 residues. Trimming cost V 3 bases and J 2 bases; bases outside gene matches: 2. This CDR3 is CASSEQGANTEAFF. The covered CDR3 bases are TGTGCCAGCAGTGAGCAGGGGGCAAACACTGAA. Looking up the rest from reference TRBV2 and TRBJ1-1 gives the full variable domain: EPEVTQTPSHQVTQMGQEVILRCVPISNHLYFYWYRQILGQKVEFLVSFYNNEISEKSEIFDDQFSVERPDGSNFTLKIRSTKLEDSAMYFCASSEQGANTEAFFGQGTRLTVV.

As to this clone: Sequencing ends 3 residues short of the CDR3 end; the germline J gene provides the rest. The gene calls are TRBV2 and TRBJ1-4, with 7 bases aligning to TRBD1. The CDR3 consists of 15 residues. Germline V gene data show CDR1 as SNHLY and CDR2 as FYNNEI. J was trimmed by 0 bases and V by 6 bases; bases with no gene match: 4. CDR3 DNA, as far as it was read: TGTGCCAGCAGCGGGACAGTTTCAACTAATGAAAAA. Protein product: CASSGTVSTNEK. The whole CDR3 protein is CASSGTVSTNEKLFF. The variable domain in full, completed from reference TRBV2 and TRBJ1-4, reads EPEVTQTPSHQVTQMGQEVILRCVPISNHLYFYWYRQILGQKVEFLVSFYNNEISEKSEIFDDQFSVERPDGSNFTLKIRSTKLEDSAMYFCASSGTVSTNEKLFFGSGTQLSVL.

Of note for this clone: The DNA ends 3 residues before the CDR3 does, and the rest of the CDR3 is filled in from the germline J gene. This chain uses TRBV10-3 with TRBJ2-1; 8 bases agree with TRBD2. The CDR3 contains 14 residues. Germline loops: CDR1 ENHRY, CDR2 SYGVKD. The junction had 4 bases not matched to a gene; V was cut back by 5 bases and J by 4 bases. The sequenced part of the CDR3 DNA is TGTGCCATCAGTAGCACTAGCGGATACAATGAG. The encoded protein is CAISSTSGYNE. The entire CDR3 protein reads CAISSTSGYNEQFF.

A note on this clone: The read ends 3 residues shy of where the CDR3 ends; the end is completed using the germline J gene. This rearrangement joins TRBV4-1 to TRBJ2-7; no firm D call. Trimming cost V 1 base and J 2 bases, with 9 bases left between them. The CDR3 contains 14 residues. Germline V CDR1 and CDR2: MGHRA, YSYEKL. Incomplete CDR3 DNA: TGCGCCAGCAGCCAAGTCGACACCGCCTACGAG. This codes for CASSQVDTAYE. The whole CDR3 sequence reads CASSQVDTAYEQYF.

Remarks on this clone: The read comes to an end 3 residues before the CDR3 does, leaving the germline J gene to fill in the end. The chain links TRBV18 to TRBJ2-1; TRBD1 agrees at 9 bases. CDR3 length: 14 residues. The germline gives CDR1 KGHSH, CDR2 LQKENI. Trimming took 4 bases from V and 5 from J; bases not matched to a gene: 3. CDR3 protein: CASSLGQGNNEQFF. CDR3 DNA (partial): TGTGCCAGCTCACTGGGACAGGGAAACAATGAG.

In regard to this clone: Sequencing ends 3 residues short of the CDR3 end; the germline J gene provides the rest. The rearrangement joins TRBV2 to TRBJ1-1, with D hard to call. Trimming stripped 5 bases from V and 4 bases from J, with 11 bases between. The germline CDR1 and CDR2 sequences are SNHLY and FYNNEI. CDR3 length equals 13 residues. CDR3 sequence reads: CASSRSGSTEAFF. The CDR3 bases that were read are TGTGCCAGCAGTCGGTCTGGTTCCACTGAA. Full variable domain (remainder filled in from reference TRBV2 and TRBJ1-1): EPEVTQTPSHQVTQMGQEVILRCVPISNHLYFYWYRQILGQKVEFLVSFYNNEISEKSEIFDDQFSVERPDGSNFTLKIRSTKLEDSAMYFCASSRSGSTEAFFGQGTRLTVV.

Comment on this clone: The missing CDR3 end, 3 residues past where the read stops, is filled in from the germline J gene. The chain is built from TRBV3-1 (or the pseudogene TRBV3-2) and TRBJ2-2; 8 nucleotides agree with TRBD2. V shed 4 bases, J shed 3 bases, and the junction held 7 bases outside the gene matches. This CDR3 is 16 amino acids long. Germline loops: CDR1 LGHDT, CDR2 YNNKEL (reference sequence). The CDR3 reads CASSPGHSGDTGELFF. The DNA read from the CDR3 is TGTGCCAGCAGCCCCGGGCATAGCGGGGACACCGGGGAG.

With regard to this clone: The sequence runs out 3 residues before the end of the CDR3; the remainder is reconstructed from the germline J gene. J is TRBJ1-4 and V is TRBV2; 10 nucleotides line up with TRBD1. Germline V gene lookup returns CDR1 SNHLY and CDR2 FYNNEI. This CDR3 is built from 13 residues. CDR3 DNA (partial): TGTGCCGGAGGGACAGGGGATAATTCACCA. The encoded protein is CAGGTGDNSP. The whole CDR3 is CAGGTGDNSPLFF. Complete variable domain (other parts from reference TRBV2 and TRBJ1-4): EPEVTQTPSHQVTQMGQEVILRCVPISNHLYFYWYRQILGQKVEFLVSFYNNEISEKSEIFDDQFSVERPDGSNFTLKIRSTKLEDSAMYFCAGGTGDNSPLFFGSGTQLSVL.

To note about this clone: The read stops 3 residues short of the end of the CDR3; the missing end is completed from the germline J gene. The rearrangement links TRBV20-1 to TRBJ1-3; D perhaps matches TRBD1 (6 bases). V lost 6 bases to trimming and J lost 1 base, with 13 bases between them. CDR3 length: 14 residues. CDR1 and CDR2 from the germline V gene are DFQATT and SNEGSKA (reference sequence). CDR3 protein: CSASQGGSGNTIYF. The covered CDR3 bases are TGCAGTGCCTCACAGGGAGGGTCTGGAAACACC.